The 10 T cell receptor beta chains below were found in one sample sequenced in a study of T cells after yellow fever vaccination. TCRdb redid the calling of the 5' RACE reads with MiXCR, one entry per CDR3 protein. The sample lists hundreds of thousands of distinct CDR3 sequences; 15% to 20% were seen once. Sequences were derived from PBMCs, sampled 15 days after the yellow fever booster vaccination. All receptors come from a man aged 25-40 years who received the YFV17D yellow fever vaccine.

The chain employs TRBV5-1 and TRBJ2-5, with 8 bases fitting TRBD1. Per the germline V gene, CDR1 is SGHRS and CDR2 is YFSETQ. V shed 5 bases and J 5 bases; nucleotides not matched to a gene: 8. The CDR3 is made up of 14 amino acids. The CDR3 region has the DNA TGCGCCAGCAGGTTGACAGGGGATGGCGAGACCCAGTACTTC. It codes for CASRLTGDGETQYF.

In its sample, this clonotype was seen a few times. The chain is built from TRBV24-1 and TRBJ2-5; D possibly uses TRBD1 or TRBD2 (5 bases each). CDR1 and CDR2 from the germline V gene are KGHDR and SFDVKD. The CDR3 has 17 residues. V lost 4 bases and J lost 1, with 18 bases in between. The CDR3 coding sequence is TGTGCCACCAGTGACCCTGGGGGATCCGCCAGCCAAGAGACCCAGTACTTC. Its protein product is CATSDPGGSASQETQYF.

This sequence joins TRBV7-2 and TRBJ1-2, with no clear D. Germline V gene data show CDR1 as SGHTA and CDR2 as FQGNSA. The CDR3 totals 14 residues. Trimming removed 1 base from V and 4 bases from J, with 10 bases in between. CDR3 in DNA: TGTGCCAGCAGCTTAGGTCCAGGAGCCTATGGCTACACCTTC. This encodes CASSLGPGAYGYTF.

The V call is TRBV3-1, the J call TRBJ2-7; TRBD2 might be the D (5 bases). The length of the CDR3 is 14 residues. Deletions cut 7 bases from V and 3 bases from J, with 16 bases between. Germline CDR1 LGHDT, CDR2 YNNKEL (reference sequence). CDR3 DNA sequence: TGTGCCAGCAACTCGGACTTCCGAAGCTACGAGCAGTACTTC. It specifies CASNSDFRSYEQYF.

This sequence joins TRBV27 and TRBJ2-5, with unresolved D. V was pared by 6 bases and J by 5 bases, with 16 bases between. The V gene's germline CDR1 is MNHEY and CDR2 SMNVEV (reference sequence). The CDR3 is 14 residues long. CDR3 nucleotide sequence: TGTGCCAGCAGCAAACTTAGGATTGGTGAGACCCAGTACTTC. Residues: CASSKLRIGETQYF.

This clonotype was seen a handful of times. This chain links TRBV6-1 with TRBJ1-2, with 9 positions matching TRBD1. The CDR3 contains 14 residues. V gave up 7 bases and J gave up 4 bases; unmatched junction bases: 7. Per the germline V gene, CDR1 is MNHNS and CDR2 is SASEGT. In nucleotides, the CDR3 is TGTGCCAGCACTCCCACAGGGGGCTTCTATGGCTACACCTTC. Translated, it gives CASTPTGGFYGYTF.

The chain uses TRBV18 and TRBJ2-1, with no clear D. The germline CDR1 and CDR2 sequences are KGHSH and LQKENI. The CDR3 is 15 amino acids. The V gene lost 6 bases and the J gene lost 3 bases, with 15 bases spanning the gap. In nucleotides, the CDR3 is TGTGCCAGCTCCCTTAGAGACCGAGTCTACAATGAGCAGTTCTTC. This encodes CASSLRDRVYNEQFF.

This clonotype was seen a few times. The chain carries TRBV10-3 and TRBJ2-7; D is undetermined. Germline lookup yields CDR1 ENHRY and CDR2 SYGVKD. The CDR3 is 15 amino acids. V was pared by 0 bases and J by 5 bases, with 14 bases between. This CDR3 reads CAISESARGSHEQYF. For the CDR3, the DNA is TGTGCCATCAGTGAGTCAGCCCGTGGTTCGCACGAGCAGTACTTC.

This clonotype has more than one count but fewer than ten. V gene TRBV30 combines with J gene TRBJ2-4, with D tentatively TRBD1 or TRBD2 (5 bases each). The CDR3 sequence is 12 residues long. Germline-derived CDR1 and CDR2 are GTSNPN and SVGIG (reference sequence). Trimming removed 4 bases from V and 11 bases from J, with 15 bases in between. CDR3 loop: CAWNRDLPLQYF. CDR3 nucleotides: TGTGCCTGGAACCGGGACCTTCCTCTTCAGTACTTC.

In this sample, this clonotype turned up a few times. The rearrangement uses TRBV20-1 and TRBJ2-5; the D gene is possibly TRBD2 (5 bases). The ends were cut back, 5 bases at V and 3 bases at J, with 10 bases in the middle. The V gene's germline CDR1 is DFQATT and CDR2 SNEGSKA (reference sequence). The CDR3 totals 12 residues. CDR3 residues: CSAEGAEETQYF. CDR3 DNA sequence: TGCAGTGCTGAAGGAGCGGAAGAGACCCAGTACTTC.